This T cell receptor beta chain stems from a study of T-cell memory formation after mild COVID-19. TCRdb re-analysed the 5' RACE reads in MiXCR, keeping a single row per CDR3 protein. The data show roughly 580,000 distinct CDR3 sequences, over 15% seen once. This clonotype occurred many times. The sequenced sample was PBMCs or a T cell subset sorted from them (not recorded which). The TCR was taken from an adult woman who had mild COVID-19 (a few samples of this study predate the infection). Cell type and time point are not known.

Here the CDR3 reads CASSRTNEKLFF. The DNA of the CDR3 is TGTGCCAGCAGTCGAACTAATGAAAAACTGTTTTTT. The V call is TRBV6-6, the J call TRBJ1-4; D ambiguous. Germline V CDR1 and CDR2: MNHNY, SVGAGI (reference sequence). With 5 bases removed from V and 1 base from J, the gap between germline ends came to 2 bases. CDR3 length equals 12 residues.